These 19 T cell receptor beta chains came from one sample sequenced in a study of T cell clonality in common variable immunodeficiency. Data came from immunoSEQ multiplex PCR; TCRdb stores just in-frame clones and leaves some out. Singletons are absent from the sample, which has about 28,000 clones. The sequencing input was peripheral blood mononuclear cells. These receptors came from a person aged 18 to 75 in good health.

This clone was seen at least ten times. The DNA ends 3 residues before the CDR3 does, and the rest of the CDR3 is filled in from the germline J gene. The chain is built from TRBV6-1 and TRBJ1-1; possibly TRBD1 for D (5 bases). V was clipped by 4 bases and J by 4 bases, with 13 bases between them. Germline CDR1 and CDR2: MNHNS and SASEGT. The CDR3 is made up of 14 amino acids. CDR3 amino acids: CASSVDKPLTEAFF. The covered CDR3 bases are TGTGCCAGCAGTGTGGACAAACCCCTCACTGAA.

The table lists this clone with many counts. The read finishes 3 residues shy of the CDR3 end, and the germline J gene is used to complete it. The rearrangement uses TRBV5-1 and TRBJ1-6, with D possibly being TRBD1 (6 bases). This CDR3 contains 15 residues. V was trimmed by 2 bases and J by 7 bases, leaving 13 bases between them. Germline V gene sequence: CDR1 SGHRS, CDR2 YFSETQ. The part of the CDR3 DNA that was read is TGCGCCAGCAGCTTAAACAGGGATCCGAATTCACCC. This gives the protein CASSLNRDPNSP. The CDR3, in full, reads CASSLNRDPNSPLHF.

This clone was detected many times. This chain's CDR3 is CASSASGGTYNEQFF. The sequenced part of the CDR3 DNA is TGTGCCAGCAGCGCTAGCGGGGGAACCTACAATGAG. The J gene is TRBJ2-1, the V gene TRBV9, with 10 bases that match TRBD2. The missing CDR3 end, 3 residues past where the read stops, is filled in from the germline J gene. J lost 2 bases, V lost 3 bases, and 2 bases had no gene match. CDR3 size: 15 residues. Germline V gene lookup returns CDR1 SGDLS and CDR2 YYNGEE.

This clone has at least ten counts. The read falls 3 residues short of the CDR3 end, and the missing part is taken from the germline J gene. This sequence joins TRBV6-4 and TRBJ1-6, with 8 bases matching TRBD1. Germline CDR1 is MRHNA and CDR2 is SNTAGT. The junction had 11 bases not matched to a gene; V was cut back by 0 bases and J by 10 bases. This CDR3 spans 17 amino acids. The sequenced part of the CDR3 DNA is TGTGCCAGCAGTGACTCTACCGACGGACAGGGATCGTCACCC. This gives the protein CASSDSTDGQGSSP. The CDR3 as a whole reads CASSDSTDGQGSSPLHF.

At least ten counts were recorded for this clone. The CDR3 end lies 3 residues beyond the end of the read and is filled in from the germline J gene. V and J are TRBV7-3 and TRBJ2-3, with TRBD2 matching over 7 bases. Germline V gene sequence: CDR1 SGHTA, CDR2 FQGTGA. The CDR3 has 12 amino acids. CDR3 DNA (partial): TGTGCCAGCAGCGCCGGGGAGGGCTCG. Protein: CASSAGEGS. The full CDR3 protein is CASSAGEGSQYF.

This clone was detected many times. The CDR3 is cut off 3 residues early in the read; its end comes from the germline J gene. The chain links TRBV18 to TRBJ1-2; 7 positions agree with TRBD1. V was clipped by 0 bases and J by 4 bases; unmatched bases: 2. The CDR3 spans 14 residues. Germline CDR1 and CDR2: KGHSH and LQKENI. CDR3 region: CASSPPEGAYGYTF. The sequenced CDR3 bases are TGTGCCAGCTCACCACCGGAGGGGGCCTATGGC.

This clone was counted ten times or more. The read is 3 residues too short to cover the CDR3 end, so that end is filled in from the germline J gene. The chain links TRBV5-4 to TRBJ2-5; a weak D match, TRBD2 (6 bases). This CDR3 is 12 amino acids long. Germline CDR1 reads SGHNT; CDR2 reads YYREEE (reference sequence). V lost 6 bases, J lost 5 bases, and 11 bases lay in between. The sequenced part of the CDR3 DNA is TGTGCCAGCAACCTTCGGGGGGAGACC. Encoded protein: CASNLRGET. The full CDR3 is CASNLRGETQYF.

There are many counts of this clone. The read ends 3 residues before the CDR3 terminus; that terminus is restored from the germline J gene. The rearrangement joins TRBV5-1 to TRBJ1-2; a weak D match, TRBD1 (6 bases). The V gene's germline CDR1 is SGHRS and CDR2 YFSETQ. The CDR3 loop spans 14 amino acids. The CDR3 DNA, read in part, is TGCGCCTCCTTTGGGGGGGGCGCACTTGGGGGC. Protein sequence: CASFGGGALGG. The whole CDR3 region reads CASFGGGALGGYTF.

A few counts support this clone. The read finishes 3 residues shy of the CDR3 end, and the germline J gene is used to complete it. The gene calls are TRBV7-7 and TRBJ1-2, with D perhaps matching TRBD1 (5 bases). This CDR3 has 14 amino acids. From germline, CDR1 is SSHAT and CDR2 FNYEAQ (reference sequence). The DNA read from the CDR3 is TGTGCCAGCAGCCCAGAGGGGTGGTGTCACGAC. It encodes CASSPEGWCHD. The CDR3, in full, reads CASSPEGWCHDYTF.

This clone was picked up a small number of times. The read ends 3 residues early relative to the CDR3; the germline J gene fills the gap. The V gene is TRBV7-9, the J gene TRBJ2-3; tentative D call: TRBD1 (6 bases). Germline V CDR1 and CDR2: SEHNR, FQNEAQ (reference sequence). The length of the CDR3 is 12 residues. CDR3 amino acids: CASSPHEGAQYF. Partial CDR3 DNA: TGTGCCAGCAGCCCCCACGAGGGGGCG.

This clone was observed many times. CDR3 amino acids: CSASRGSHGELFF. The CDR3 DNA, read in part, is TGCAGTGCTAGCAGAGGGTCCCACGGGGAG. The chain combines TRBV20-1 with TRBJ2-2, with TRBD2 as a possible D gene (5 bases). The CDR3 goes on 3 residues after the read ends, and that part is filled in from the germline J gene. The CDR3 extends over 13 amino acids. Germline V gene data show CDR1 as DFQATT and CDR2 as SNEGSKA (reference sequence). Trimming pared 3 bases from V and 7 bases from J, leaving 12 bases between.

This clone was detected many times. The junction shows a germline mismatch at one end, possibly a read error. The CDR3 sequence: CASSHGTGVRETQYF. The DNA read from the CDR3 is TGCGCCAGCAGCCACGGGACAGGGGTGAGGGAGACC. The chain has TRBV4-2 and TRBJ2-5; 10 bases agree with TRBD1. From the germline J gene comes the end of the CDR3, since the read stops 3 residues before it. The germline CDR1 and CDR2 sequences are LGHNA and YNFKEQ. The CDR3 sequence is 15 residues long.

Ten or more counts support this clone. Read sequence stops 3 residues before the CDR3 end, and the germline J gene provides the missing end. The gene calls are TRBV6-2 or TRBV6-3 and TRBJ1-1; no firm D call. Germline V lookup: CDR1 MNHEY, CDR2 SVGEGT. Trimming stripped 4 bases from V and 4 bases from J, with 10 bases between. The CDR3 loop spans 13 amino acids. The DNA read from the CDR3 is TGTGCCAGCAGTTTCGAGCGGGGCACTGAA. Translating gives CASSFERGTE. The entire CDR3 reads CASSFERGTEAFF.

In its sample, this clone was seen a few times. The CDR3 loop is CASSLTSGNTEAFF. The part of the CDR3 DNA that was read is TGTGCCAGCAGCTTAACGAGCGGAAACACTGAA. The genes are TRBV7-9 and TRBJ1-1; D unclear. The read is 3 residues too short to cover the CDR3 end, so that end is filled in from the germline J gene. Germline V gives CDR1 SEHNR, CDR2 FQNEAQ (reference sequence). V was shortened by 2 bases and J by 2 bases, with 9 bases between the two germline ends. The CDR3 extends over 14 amino acids.

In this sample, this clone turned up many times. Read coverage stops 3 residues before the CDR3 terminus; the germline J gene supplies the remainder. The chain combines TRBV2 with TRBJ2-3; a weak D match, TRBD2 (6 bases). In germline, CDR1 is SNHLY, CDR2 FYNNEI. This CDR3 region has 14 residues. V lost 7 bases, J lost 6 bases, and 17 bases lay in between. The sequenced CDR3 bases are TGTGCCAGCACCTCGGACTACCCAAAGGATACG. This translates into CASTSDYPKDT. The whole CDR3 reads CASTSDYPKDTQYF.

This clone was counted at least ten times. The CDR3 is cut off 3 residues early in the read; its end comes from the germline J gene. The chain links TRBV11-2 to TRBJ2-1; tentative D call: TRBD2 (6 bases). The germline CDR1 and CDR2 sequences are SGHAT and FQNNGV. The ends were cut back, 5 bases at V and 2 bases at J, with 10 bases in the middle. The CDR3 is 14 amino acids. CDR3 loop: CASSPRTTYNEQFF. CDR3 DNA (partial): TGTGCCAGCAGCCCGCGGACTACCTACAATGAG.

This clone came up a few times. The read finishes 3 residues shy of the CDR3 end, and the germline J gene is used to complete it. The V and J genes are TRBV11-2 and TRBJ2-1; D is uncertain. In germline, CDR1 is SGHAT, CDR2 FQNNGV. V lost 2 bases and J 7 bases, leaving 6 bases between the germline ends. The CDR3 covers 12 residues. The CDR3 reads CASSLTQNEQFF. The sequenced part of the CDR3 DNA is TGTGCCAGCAGCTTAACGCAGAATGAG.

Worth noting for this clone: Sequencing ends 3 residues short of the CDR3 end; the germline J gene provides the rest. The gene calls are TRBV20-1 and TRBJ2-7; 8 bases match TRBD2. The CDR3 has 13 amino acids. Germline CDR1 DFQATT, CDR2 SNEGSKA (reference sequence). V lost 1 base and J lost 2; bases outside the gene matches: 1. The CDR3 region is CSARAGLAYEQYF. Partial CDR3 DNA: TGCAGTGCTAGAGCGGGACTAGCCTACGAG.

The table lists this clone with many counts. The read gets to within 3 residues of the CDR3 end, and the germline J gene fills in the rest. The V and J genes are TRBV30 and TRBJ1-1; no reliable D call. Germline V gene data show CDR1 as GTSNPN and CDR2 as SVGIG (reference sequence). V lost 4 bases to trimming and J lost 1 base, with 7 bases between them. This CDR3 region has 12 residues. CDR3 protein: CAWNFGNTEAFF. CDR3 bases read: TGTGCCTGGAACTTTGGGAACACTGAA.